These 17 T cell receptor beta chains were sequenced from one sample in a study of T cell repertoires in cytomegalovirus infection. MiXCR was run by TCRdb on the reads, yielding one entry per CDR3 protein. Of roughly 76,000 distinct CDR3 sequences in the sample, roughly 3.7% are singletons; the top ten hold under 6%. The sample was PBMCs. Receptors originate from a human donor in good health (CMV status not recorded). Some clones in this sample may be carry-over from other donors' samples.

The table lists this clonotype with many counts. Here the CDR3 reads CASSLVVIREQYF. The CDR3 DNA sequence: TGTGCCAGCAGCTTAGTAGTGATACGCGAGCAGTACTTC. This chain links TRBV7-2 with TRBJ2-7; D gene unclear. The CDR3 length is 13 residues. The V and J ends lost 1 base and 6 bases respectively, with 10 bases between them. Per germline, CDR1 SGHTA and CDR2 FQGNSA.

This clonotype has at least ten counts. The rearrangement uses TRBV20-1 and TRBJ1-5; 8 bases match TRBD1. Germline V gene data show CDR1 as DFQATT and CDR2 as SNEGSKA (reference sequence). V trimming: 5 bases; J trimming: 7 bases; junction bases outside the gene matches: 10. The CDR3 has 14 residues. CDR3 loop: CSARNRGLGQPQHF. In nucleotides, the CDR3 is TGCAGTGCTCGGAACAGGGGGTTGGGGCAGCCCCAGCATTTT.

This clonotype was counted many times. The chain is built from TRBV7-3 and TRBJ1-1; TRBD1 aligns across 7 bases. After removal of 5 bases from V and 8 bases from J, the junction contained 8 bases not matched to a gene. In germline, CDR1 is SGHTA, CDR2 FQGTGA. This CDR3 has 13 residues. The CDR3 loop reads CASSRDSMGEAFF. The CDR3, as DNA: TGTGCCAGCAGCCGGGACAGTATGGGAGAAGCTTTCTTT.

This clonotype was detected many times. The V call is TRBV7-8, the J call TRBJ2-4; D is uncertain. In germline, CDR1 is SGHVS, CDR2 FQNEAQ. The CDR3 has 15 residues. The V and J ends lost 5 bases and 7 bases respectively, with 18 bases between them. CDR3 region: CASSQRRTEKNIQYF. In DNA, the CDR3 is TGTGCCAGCAGCCAGCGTCGGACGGAGAAGAACATTCAGTACTTC.

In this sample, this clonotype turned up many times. The CDR3 sequence: CASSGLAGHYNEQFF. CDR3 nucleotide sequence: TGTGCCAGTAGTGGACTAGCGGGTCACTACAATGAGCAGTTCTTC. The chain uses TRBV19 and TRBJ2-1, with 11 nucleotides matching TRBD2. CDR1 is LNHDA and CDR2 is SQIVND in the germline V gene (reference sequence). CDR3 size: 15 residues. V shed 5 bases, J shed 3 bases, and the junction held 3 bases outside the gene matches.

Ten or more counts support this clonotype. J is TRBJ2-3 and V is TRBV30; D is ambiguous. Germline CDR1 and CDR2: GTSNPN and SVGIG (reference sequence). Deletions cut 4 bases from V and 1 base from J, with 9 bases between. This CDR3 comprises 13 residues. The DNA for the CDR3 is TGTGCCTGGAAAGTGGCCGGCACAGATACGCAGTATTTT. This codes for CAWKVAGTDTQYF. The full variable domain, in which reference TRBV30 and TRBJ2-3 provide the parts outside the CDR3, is SQTIHQWPATLVQPVGSPLSLECTVEGTSNPNLYWYRQAAGRGLQLLFYSVGIGQISSEVPQNLSASRPQDRQFILSSKKLLLSDSGFYLCAWKVAGTDTQYFGPGTRLTVL.

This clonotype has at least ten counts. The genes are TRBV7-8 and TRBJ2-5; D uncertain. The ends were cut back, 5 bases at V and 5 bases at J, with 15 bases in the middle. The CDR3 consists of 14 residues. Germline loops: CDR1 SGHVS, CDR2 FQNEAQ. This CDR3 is CASSPRSFRETQYF. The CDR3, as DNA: TGTGCCAGCAGCCCCCGGTCCTTTAGGGAGACCCAGTACTTC.

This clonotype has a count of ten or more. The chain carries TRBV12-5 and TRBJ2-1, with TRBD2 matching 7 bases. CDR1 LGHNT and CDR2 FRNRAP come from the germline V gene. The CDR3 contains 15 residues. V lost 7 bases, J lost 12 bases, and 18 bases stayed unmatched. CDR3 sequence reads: CASAVIPTSWAAQFF. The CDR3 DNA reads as TGTGCTAGTGCCGTTATACCGACTAGCTGGGCTGCGCAGTTCTTC.

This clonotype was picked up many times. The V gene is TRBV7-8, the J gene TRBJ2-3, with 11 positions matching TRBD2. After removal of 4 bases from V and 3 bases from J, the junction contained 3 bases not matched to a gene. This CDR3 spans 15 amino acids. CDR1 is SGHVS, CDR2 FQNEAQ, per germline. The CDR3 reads CASSSIAGGTDTQYF. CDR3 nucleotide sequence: TGTGCCAGCAGCTCTATAGCGGGGGGGACAGATACGCAGTATTTT.

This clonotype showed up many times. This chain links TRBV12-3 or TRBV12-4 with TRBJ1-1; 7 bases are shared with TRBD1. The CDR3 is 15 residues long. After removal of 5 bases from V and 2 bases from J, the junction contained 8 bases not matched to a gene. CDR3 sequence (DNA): TGTGCCAGCAGTCCCCGACAGGGTTACAACACTGAAGCTTTCTTT. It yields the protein CASSPRQGYNTEAFF.

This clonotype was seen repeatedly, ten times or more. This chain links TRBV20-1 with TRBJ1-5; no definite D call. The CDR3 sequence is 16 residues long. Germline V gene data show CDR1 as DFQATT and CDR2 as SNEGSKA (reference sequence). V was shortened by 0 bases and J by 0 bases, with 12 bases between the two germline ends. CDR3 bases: TGCAGTGCTAGAGATCCTAGACTAAATAGCAATCAGCCCCAGCATTTT. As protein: CSARDPRLNSNQPQHF.

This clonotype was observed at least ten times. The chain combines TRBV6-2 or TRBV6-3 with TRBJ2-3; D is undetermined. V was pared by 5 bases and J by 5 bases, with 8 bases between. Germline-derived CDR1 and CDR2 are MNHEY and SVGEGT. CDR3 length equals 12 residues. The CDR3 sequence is CASSDQRDTQYF. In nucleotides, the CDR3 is TGTGCCAGCAGTGACCAGAGAGATACGCAGTATTTT.

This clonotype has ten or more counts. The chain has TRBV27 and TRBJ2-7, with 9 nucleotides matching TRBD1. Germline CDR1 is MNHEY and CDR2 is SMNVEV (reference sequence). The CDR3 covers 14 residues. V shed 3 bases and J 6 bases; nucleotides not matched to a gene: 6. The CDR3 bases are TGTGCCAGCAGTTTGAACAGGGGGCGAAGCGAGCAGTACTTC. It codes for CASSLNRGRSEQYF.

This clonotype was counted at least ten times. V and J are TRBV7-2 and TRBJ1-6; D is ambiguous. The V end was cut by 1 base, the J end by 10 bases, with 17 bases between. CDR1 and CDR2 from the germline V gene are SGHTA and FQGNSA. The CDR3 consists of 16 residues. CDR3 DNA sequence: TGTGCCAGCAGCTTAGGACCCGGGGTTTCAGACTCACCCCTCCACTTT. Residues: CASSLGPGVSDSPLHF.

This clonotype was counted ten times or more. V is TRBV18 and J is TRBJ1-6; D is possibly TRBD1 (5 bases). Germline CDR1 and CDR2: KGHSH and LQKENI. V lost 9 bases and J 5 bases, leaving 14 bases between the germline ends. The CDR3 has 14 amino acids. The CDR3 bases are TGTGCCAGTTGCCCGGGACGGAATAATTCACCCCTCCACTTT. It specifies CASCPGRNNSPLHF.

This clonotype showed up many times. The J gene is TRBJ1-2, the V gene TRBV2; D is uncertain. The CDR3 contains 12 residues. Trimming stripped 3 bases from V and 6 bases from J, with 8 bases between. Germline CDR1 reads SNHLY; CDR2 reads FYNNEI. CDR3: CASSELRHGYTF. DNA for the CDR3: TGTGCCAGCAGTGAGTTAAGACATGGCTACACCTTC.

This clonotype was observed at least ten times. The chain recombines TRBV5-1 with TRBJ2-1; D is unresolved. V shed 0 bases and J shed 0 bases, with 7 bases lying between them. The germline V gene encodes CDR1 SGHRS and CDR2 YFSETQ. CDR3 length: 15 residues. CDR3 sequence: CASSLEVSSYNEQFF. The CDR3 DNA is TGCGCCAGCAGCTTGGAGGTGAGCTCCTACAATGAGCAGTTCTTC.